The 20 T cell receptor beta chains reported below all come from one sample, sequenced in a study of blood T cell repertoires in COVID-19. Measured with immunoSEQ multiplex PCR; TCRdb has only the in-frame clones, and not every one. The table lists approximately 260,000 clones, approximately 87% of them singletons. Sequenced material: peripheral blood. The receptors come from a man aged 55 to 69 who had recovered from COVID-19.

This chain connects TRBV6-1 to TRBJ2-7; 9 bases map to TRBD1. Germline CDR1 and CDR2: MNHNS and SASEGT. The CDR3 runs 15 residues. The V and J ends lost 2 bases and 4 bases, in that order; junction bases with no gene match: 6. The CDR3 spells CASSETGTGIYEQYF. CDR3 nucleotides: TGTGCCAGCAGTGAAACCGGGACAGGGATATACGAGCAGTACTTC.

This chain connects TRBV3-1 (or the pseudogene TRBV3-2) to TRBJ2-1, with a possible D match to TRBD2 (5 bases). Trimming removed 2 bases from V and 2 bases from J, with 10 bases in between. Germline V gene sequence: CDR1 LGHDT, CDR2 YNNKEL (reference sequence). The CDR3 runs 15 residues. The CDR3 region has the DNA TGTGCCAGCAGCCAAACTAGTAGTGCCTACAATGAGCAGTTCTTC. This encodes CASSQTSSAYNEQFF.

The chain has TRBV7-9 and TRBJ1-4; 7 bases are shared with TRBD1. The CDR3 is 16 amino acids. Trimming removed 6 bases from V and 4 bases from J; junction bases left unmatched: 11. Germline CDR1 and CDR2: SEHNR and FQNEAQ (reference sequence). CDR3 region: CASRGGAGQYNEKLFF. Written as DNA, the CDR3 is TGTGCCAGCAGGGGGGGCGCGGGACAGTATAATGAAAAACTGTTTTTT. The whole variable domain, filled in from reference TRBV7-9 and TRBJ1-4, reads DTGVSQNPRHKITKRGQNVTFRCDPISEHNRLYWYRQTLGQGPEFLTYFQNEAQLEKSRLLSDRFSAERPKGSFSTLEIQRTEQGDSAMYLCASRGGAGQYNEKLFFGSGTQLSVL.

The chain recombines TRBV19 with TRBJ2-2; 12 nucleotides match TRBD2. This CDR3 contains 17 residues. Germline V gene sequence: CDR1 LNHDA, CDR2 SQIVND (reference sequence). The V segment lost 3 bases and the J segment 2 bases; nucleotides outside the gene matches: 4. CDR3 in DNA: TGTGCCAGTAGTATCCGACTAGCGGGAGTTAACACCGGGGAGCTGTTTTTT. It is translated as CASSIRLAGVNTGELFF.

This chain links TRBV12-2 with TRBJ2-7; the DNA was not used to check the table's D call, TRBD1. TRBV12-2 is termed a pseudogene. This CDR3 comprises 9 residues. The CDR3 DNA reads as TGTGCAAGTGACAAGGTGCAGTACTTC. It translates to CASDKVQYF.

This chain connects TRBV28 to TRBJ1-5, with a weak D call TRBD1 (6 bases). The CDR3 spans 15 residues. Deletions cut 3 bases from V and 4 bases from J, with 13 bases between. Looked up from germline, CDR1 is MDHEN and CDR2 is SYDVKM. The DNA for the CDR3 is TGTGCCAGCAGTTTCTCGGGGGGCCTGAATCAGCCCCAGCATTTT. Protein product: CASSFSGGLNQPQHF.

The V and J genes are TRBV19 and TRBJ2-7, with 9 bases matching TRBD1. V shed 5 bases, J shed 10 bases, and the junction held 6 bases outside the gene matches. The CDR3 spans 12 residues. The germline V gene has CDR1 LNHDA and CDR2 SQIVND (reference sequence). CDR3 amino acids: CASSPRDRAQYF. The CDR3 region has the DNA TGTGCCAGTAGTCCCCGGGACAGGGCCCAGTACTTC.

The chain carries TRBV7-8 and TRBJ1-5; 7 bases match TRBD1. This CDR3 spans 17 amino acids. Germline V gene lookup returns CDR1 SGHVS and CDR2 FQNEAQ. Trimming cost V 3 bases and J 6 bases; bases outside gene matches: 14. The CDR3 region is CASSFSIRQGLGQPQHF. The CDR3 region has the DNA TGTGCCAGCAGCTTTAGTATACGACAGGGACTAGGTCAGCCCCAGCATTTT.

CDR3 in DNA: TGCGCCAGCAGCCGGGGACTAACTAACTATGGCTACACCTTC. This sequence encodes CASSRGLTNYGYTF. The gene calls are TRBV5-1 and TRBJ1-2; D may be TRBD1 (5 bases). V dropped 4 bases and J dropped 0 bases, with 10 bases sitting between them. The CDR3 is made up of 14 amino acids. Germline CDR1 is SGHRS and CDR2 is YFSETQ.

The chain joins TRBV2 to TRBJ2-1, with a tentative D call TRBD2 (6 bases). Trimming left V 2 bases short and J 5 bases short, with 10 bases between. The CDR3 loop spans 14 amino acids. Germline values: CDR1 SNHLY, CDR2 FYNNEI. This CDR3 reads CASSESGVNNEQFF. The CDR3 nucleotides read TGTGCCAGCAGTGAATCGGGGGTTAACAATGAGCAGTTCTTC.

The chain combines TRBV11-2 with TRBJ1-3; no clear D gene. V was trimmed by 5 bases and J by 3 bases, leaving 11 bases between them. CDR3 length: 14 amino acids. From germline, CDR1 is SGHAT and CDR2 FQNNGV. The CDR3 loop is CASSLGSFGNTIYF. CDR3 DNA sequence: TGTGCCAGCAGCCTGGGGAGTTTTGGAAACACCATATATTTT.

The J gene is TRBJ1-2, the V gene TRBV6-5; 9 bases are shared with TRBD1. The CDR3 covers 14 residues. Germline CDR1 is MNHEY and CDR2 is SVGAGI. V gave up 6 bases and J gave up 7 bases; unmatched junction bases: 9. CDR3 DNA: TGTGCCAGCAGCCTGAACAGGGGGCCAGGTGGCTACACCTTC. As protein: CASSLNRGPGGYTF.

This clone was detected only once. In nucleotides, the CDR3 is TGTGCCAGCAGCGCGAGGGGAGGACTAGCGGGTTTTAGATCCAATGAGCAGTTCTTC. This sequence encodes CASSARGGLAGFRSNEQFF. V gene TRBV7-6 combines with J gene TRBJ2-1, with TRBD2 identical over 11 bases. The CDR3 loop spans 19 amino acids. The germline gives CDR1 SGHVS, CDR2 FNYEAQ. With V trimmed by 5 bases and J by 6 bases, 18 bases remained unmatched.

This chain joins TRBV14 and TRBJ2-7; 7 bases align to TRBD1. Germline V gene data show CDR1 as SGHDN and CDR2 as FVKESK. Trimming removed 7 bases from V and 0 bases from J; junction bases left unmatched: 6. The CDR3 runs to 14 residues. The CDR3 DNA sequence: TGTGCCAGCAAGCCGGGACAGAGCTCCTACGAGCAGTACTTC. It codes for CASKPGQSSYEQYF.

This rearrangement joins TRBV6-5 to TRBJ1-1, with D perhaps matching TRBD1 (5 bases). The germline V gene has CDR1 MNHEY and CDR2 SVGAGI. V lost 6 bases and J 8 bases, leaving 13 bases between the germline ends. The CDR3 spans 12 residues. As DNA, the CDR3 is TGTGCCAGCAGCCCGACAGCGACCGAAGCTTTCTTT. Protein: CASSPTATEAFF.

The chain is built from TRBV5-5 and TRBJ2-1, with D unresolved. Germline V gene data show CDR1 as SGHKS and CDR2 as YYEKEE (reference sequence). The V end was cut by 0 bases, the J end by 4 bases, with 14 bases between. This CDR3 has 16 residues. The CDR3 coding sequence is TGTGCCAGCAGCTTGGCCTTTCGCAGCGATTACAATGAGCAGTTCTTC. Amino acid sequence: CASSLAFRSDYNEQFF.

Many counts were recorded for this clone. The V and J genes are TRBV28 and TRBJ1-6; D possibly corresponds to TRBD1 (5 bases). Trimming stripped 6 bases from V and 6 bases from J, with 12 bases between. Looked up from germline, CDR1 is MDHEN and CDR2 is SYDVKM. This CDR3 is 14 amino acids long. The CDR3 protein is CASSPHQGNSPLHF. CDR3 DNA: TGTGCCAGCAGCCCCCATCAGGGTAATTCACCCCTCCACTTT.

V usage is TRBV5-4 and J usage is TRBJ2-5; tentatively, D is TRBD2 (6 bases). Germline V gene sequence: CDR1 SGHNT, CDR2 YYREEE (reference sequence). The length of the CDR3 is 13 residues. V shed 4 bases and J shed 6 bases, with 13 bases lying between them. The CDR3 nucleotides read TGTGCCAGCAGCACCCCGGGAGAAAAGACCCAGTACTTC. Encoded protein: CASSTPGEKTQYF.

This sequence joins TRBV7-2 and TRBJ2-2; 7 nucleotides agree with TRBD2. V lost 5 bases, J lost 7 bases, and 10 bases stayed unmatched. Germline-derived CDR1 and CDR2 are SGHTA and FQGNSA. This CDR3 spans 15 amino acids. Written as DNA, the CDR3 is TGTGCCAGCAGCGGACTGGCGGGGGTGGTCGGGGAGCTGTTTTTT. It translates to CASSGLAGVVGELFF.

V is TRBV19 and J is TRBJ1-5; 9 bases are a match to TRBD1. This CDR3 region has 17 residues. Germline values: CDR1 LNHDA, CDR2 SQIVND (reference sequence). V shed 3 bases and J 6 bases; nucleotides not matched to a gene: 12. The CDR3 spells CASSMWRGTGSGQPQHF. In nucleotides, the CDR3 is TGTGCCAGTAGTATGTGGAGGGGGACAGGGTCAGGTCAGCCCCAGCATTTT.